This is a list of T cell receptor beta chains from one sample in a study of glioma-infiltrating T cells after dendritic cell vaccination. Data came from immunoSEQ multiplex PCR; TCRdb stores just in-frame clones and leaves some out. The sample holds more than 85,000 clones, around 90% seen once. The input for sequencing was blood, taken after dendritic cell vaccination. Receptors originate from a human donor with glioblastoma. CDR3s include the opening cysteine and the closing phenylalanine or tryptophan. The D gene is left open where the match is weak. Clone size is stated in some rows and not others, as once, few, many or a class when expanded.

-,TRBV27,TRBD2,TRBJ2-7,CASSFGTSGDEQYF
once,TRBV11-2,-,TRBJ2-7,CASSPVSGFYEQYF
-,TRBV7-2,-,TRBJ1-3,CASSLTTPVRGNTIYF
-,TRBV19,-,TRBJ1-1,CASTPGRESREAFF
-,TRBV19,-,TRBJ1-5,CASSISRERGNQPQHF
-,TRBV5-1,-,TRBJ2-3,CASSLGGDRDTQYF
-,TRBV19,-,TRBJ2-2,CASSIRGYGTGELFF
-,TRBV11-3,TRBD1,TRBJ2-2,CASSPGQGNTGELFF
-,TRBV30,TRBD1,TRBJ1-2,CAWTGKGQSYGYTF
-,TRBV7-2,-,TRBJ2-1,CASSNWRASYNEQFF
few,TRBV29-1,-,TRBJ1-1,CSSTLSNTEAFF
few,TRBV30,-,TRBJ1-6,CAWSGRTAGYNSPLHF
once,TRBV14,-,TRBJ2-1,CASSRGRVFKFF
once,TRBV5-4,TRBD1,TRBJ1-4,CASSFGQAPLFF
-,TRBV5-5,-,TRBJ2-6,CASSTAPTGTGANVLTF
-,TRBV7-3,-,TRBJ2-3,CASSSSGVDTQYF
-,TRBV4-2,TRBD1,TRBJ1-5,CASSQEGQGYQPQHF
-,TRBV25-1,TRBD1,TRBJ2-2,CASRPTGVDTGELFF
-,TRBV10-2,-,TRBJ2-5,CASTPRGLETQYF
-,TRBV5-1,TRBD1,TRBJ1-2,CASSLGDSNYGYTF
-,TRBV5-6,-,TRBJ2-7,CASSRGTYEQYF